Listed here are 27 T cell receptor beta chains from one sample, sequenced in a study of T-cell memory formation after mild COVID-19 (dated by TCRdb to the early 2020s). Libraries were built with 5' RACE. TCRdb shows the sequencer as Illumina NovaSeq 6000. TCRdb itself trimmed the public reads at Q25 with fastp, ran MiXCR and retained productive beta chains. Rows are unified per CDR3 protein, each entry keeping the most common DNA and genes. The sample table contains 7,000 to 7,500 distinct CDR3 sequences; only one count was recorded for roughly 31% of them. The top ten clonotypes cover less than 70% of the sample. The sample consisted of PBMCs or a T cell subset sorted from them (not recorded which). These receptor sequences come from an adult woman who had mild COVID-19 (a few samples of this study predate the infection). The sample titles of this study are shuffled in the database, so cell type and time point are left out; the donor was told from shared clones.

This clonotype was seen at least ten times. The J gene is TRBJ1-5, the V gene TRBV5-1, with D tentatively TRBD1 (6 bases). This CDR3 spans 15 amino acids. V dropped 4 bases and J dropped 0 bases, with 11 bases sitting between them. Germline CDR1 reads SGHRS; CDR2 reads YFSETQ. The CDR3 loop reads CASSPMGHSNQPQHF. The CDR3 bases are TGCGCCAGCAGCCCCATGGGACATAGCAATCAGCCCCAGCATTTT.

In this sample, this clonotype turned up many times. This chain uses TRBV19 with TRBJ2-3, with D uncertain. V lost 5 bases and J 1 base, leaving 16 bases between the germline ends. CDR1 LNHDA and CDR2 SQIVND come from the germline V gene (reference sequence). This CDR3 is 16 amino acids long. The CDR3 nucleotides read TGTGCCAGTAGTTCGGACCAGCAAGGTGGCACAGATACGCAGTATTTT. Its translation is CASSSDQQGGTDTQYF. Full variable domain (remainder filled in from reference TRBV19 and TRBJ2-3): DGGITQSPKYLFRKEGQNVTLSCEQNLNHDAMYWYRQDPGQGLRLIYYSQIVNDFQKGDIAEGYSVSREKKESFPLTVTSAQKNPTAFYLCASSSDQQGGTDTQYFGPGTRLTVL.

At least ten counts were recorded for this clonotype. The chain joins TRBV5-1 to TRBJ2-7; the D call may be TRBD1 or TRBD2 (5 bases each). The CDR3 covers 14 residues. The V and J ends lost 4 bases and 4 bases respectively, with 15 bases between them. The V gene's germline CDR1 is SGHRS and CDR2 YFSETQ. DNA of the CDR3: TGCGCCAGCAGCCCTGGGGGAGCCGGGTACGAGCAGTACTTC. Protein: CASSPGGAGYEQYF.

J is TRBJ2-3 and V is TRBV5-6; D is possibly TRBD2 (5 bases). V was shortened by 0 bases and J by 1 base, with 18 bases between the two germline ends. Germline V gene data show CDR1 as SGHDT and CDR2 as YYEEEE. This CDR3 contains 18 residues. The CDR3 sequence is CASSLGPPEDWGTDTQYF. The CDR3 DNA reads TGTGCCAGCAGCTTGGGTCCCCCCGAGGACTGGGGCACAGATACGCAGTATTTT.

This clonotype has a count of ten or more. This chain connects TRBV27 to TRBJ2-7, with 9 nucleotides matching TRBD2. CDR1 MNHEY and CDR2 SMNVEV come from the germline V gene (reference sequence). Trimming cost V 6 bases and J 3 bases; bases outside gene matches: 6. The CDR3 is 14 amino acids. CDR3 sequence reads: CASRLRGGNYEQYF. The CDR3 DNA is TGTGCCAGCAGGTTGCGGGGGGGAAACTACGAGCAGTACTTC.

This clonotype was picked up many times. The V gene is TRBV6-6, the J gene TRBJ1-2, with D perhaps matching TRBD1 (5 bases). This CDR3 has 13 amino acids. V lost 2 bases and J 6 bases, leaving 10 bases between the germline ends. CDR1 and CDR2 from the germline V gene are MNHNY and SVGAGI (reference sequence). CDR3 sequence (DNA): TGTGCCAGCAGTTACACGAGGGGTGATGGCTACACCTTC. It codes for CASSYTRGDGYTF.

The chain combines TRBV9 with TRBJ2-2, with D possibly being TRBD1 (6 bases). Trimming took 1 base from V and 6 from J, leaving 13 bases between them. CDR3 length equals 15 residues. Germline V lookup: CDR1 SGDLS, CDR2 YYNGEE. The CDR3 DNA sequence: TGTGCCAGCAGCGTAAGGGGGATCCCCGCCGGGGAGCTGTTTTTT. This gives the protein CASSVRGIPAGELFF.

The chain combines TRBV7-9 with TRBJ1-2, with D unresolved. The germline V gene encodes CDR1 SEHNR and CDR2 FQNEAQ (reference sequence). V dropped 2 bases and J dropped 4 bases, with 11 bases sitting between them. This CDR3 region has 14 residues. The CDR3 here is CASSLTAGSYGYTF. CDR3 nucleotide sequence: TGTGCCAGCAGCTTAACGGCCGGAAGCTATGGCTACACCTTC.

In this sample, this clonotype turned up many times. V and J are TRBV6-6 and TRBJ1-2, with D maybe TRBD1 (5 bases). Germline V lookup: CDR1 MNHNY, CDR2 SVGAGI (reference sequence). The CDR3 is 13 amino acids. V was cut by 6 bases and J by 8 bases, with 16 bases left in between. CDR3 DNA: TGTGCCAGCAGCTCGGACACCACGCAAGGCTACACCTTC. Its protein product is CASSSDTTQGYTF.

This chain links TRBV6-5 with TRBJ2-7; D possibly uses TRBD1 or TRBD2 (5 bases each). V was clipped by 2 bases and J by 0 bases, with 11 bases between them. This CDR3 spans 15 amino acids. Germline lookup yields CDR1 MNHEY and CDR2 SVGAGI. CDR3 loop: CASSYRDGYSYEQYF. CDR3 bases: TGTGCCAGCAGTTACCGGGACGGCTACTCCTACGAGCAGTACTTC.

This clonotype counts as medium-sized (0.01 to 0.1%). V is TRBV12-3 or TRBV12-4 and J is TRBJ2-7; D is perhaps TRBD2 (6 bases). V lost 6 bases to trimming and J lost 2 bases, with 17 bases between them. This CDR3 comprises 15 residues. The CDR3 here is CASSTTGTGAYEQYF. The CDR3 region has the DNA TGTGCCAGCAGCACGACCGGGACGGGAGCCTACGAGCAGTACTTC.

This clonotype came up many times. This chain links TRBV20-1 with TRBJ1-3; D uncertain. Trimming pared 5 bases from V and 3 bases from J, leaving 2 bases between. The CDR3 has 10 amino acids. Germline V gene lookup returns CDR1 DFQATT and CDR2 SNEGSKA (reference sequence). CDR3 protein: CSARGNTIYF. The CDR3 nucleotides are TGCAGTGCTCGTGGAAACACCATATATTTT.

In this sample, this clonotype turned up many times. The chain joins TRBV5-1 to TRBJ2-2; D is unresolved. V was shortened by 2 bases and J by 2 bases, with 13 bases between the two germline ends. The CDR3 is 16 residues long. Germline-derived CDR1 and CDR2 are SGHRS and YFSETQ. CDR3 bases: TGCGCCAGCAGCTTTTTTACAGACCAAAACACCGGGGAGCTGTTTTTT. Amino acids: CASSFFTDQNTGELFF.

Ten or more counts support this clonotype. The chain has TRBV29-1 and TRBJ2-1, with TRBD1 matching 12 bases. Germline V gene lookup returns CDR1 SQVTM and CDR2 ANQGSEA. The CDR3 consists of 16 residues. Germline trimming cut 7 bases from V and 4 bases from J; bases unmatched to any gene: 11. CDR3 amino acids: CSAERDRGPLYNEQFF. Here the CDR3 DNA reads TGCAGCGCCGAGCGGGACAGGGGGCCCCTATACAATGAGCAGTTCTTC.

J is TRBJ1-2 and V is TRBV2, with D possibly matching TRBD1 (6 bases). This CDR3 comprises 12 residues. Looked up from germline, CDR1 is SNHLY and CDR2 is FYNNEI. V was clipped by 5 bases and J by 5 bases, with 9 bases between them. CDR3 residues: CASSLGQYGYTF. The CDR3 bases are TGTGCCAGCAGTCTTGGACAGTATGGCTACACCTTC.

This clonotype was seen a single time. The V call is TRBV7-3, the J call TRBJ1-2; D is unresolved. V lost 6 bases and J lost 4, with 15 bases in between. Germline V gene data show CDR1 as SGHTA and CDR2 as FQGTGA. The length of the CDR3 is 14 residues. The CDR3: CASSPGGSLYGYTF. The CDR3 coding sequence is TGTGCCAGCAGTCCGGGCGGCAGCCTCTATGGCTACACCTTC.

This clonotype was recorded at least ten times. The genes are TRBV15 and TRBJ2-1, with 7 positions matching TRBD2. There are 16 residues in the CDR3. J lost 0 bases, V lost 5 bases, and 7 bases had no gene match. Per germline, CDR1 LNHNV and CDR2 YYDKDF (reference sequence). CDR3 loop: CATSYLLASSYNEQFF. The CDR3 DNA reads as TGTGCCACCAGCTACTTACTAGCGAGCTCCTACAATGAGCAGTTCTTC.

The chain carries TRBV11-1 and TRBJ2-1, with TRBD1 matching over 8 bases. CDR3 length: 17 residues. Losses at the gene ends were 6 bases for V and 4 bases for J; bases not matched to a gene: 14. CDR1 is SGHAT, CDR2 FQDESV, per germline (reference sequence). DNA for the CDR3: TGTGCCAGCAGTTCACACCAGGGGGCGGGTACATACAATGAGCAGTTCTTC. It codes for CASSSHQGAGTYNEQFF. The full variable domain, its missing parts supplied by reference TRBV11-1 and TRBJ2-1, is EAEVAQSPRYKITEKSQAVAFWCDPISGHATLYWYRQILGQGPELLVQFQDESVVDDSQLPKDRFSAERLKGVDSTLKIQPAELGDSAMYLCASSSHQGAGTYNEQFFGPGTRLTVL.

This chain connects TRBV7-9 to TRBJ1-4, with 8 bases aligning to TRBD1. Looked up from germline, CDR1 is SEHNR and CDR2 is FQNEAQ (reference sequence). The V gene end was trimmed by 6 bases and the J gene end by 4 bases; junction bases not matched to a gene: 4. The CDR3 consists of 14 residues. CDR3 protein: CASRGQAFNEKLFF. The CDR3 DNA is TGTGCCAGCAGGGGACAGGCATTTAATGAAAAACTGTTTTTT.

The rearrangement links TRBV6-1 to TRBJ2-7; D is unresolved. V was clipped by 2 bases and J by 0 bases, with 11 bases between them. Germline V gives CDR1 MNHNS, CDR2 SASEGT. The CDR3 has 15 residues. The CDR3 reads CASSEFFTASYEQYV. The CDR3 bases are TGTGCCAGCAGTGAATTTTTCACTGCCTCCTACGAGCAGTACGTC.

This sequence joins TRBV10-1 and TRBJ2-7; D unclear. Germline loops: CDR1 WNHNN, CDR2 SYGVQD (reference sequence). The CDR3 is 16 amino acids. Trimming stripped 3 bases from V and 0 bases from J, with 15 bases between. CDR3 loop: CASSEPDLGPSYEQYF. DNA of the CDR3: TGCGCCAGCAGTGAACCCGACTTGGGTCCCTCCTACGAGCAGTACTTC.

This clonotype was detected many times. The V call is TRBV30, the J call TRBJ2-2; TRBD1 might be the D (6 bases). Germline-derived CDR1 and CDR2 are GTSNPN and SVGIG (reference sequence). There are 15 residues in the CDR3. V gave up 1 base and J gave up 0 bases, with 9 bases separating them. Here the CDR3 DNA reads TGTGCCTGGAGTGGTGGGACAACGAACACCGGGGAGCTGTTTTTT. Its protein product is CAWSGGTTNTGELFF.

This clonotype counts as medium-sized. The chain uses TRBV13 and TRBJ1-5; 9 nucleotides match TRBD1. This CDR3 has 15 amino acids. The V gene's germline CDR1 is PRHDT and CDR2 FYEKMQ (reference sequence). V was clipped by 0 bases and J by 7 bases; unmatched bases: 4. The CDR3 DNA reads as TGTGCCAGCAGCTTAGGGGGACAGGGCCAACAGCCCCAGCATTTT. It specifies CASSLGGQGQQPQHF. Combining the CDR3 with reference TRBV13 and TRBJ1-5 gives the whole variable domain AAGVIQSPRHLIKEKRETATLKCYPIPRHDTVYWYQQGPGQDPQFLISFYEKMQSDKGSIPDRFSAQQFSDYHSELNMSSLELGDSALYFCASSLGGQGQQPQHFGDGTRLSIL.

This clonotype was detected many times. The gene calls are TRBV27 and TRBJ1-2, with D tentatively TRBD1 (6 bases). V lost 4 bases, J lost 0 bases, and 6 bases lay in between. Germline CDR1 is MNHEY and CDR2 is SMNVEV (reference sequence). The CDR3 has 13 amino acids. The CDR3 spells CASSWTANYGYTF. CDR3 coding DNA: TGTGCCAGCAGTTGGACAGCTAACTATGGCTACACCTTC.

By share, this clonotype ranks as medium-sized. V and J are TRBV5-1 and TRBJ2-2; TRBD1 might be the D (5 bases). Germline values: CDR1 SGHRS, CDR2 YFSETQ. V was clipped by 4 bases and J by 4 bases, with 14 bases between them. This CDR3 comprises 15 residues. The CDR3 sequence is CASSMGWGGTGELFF. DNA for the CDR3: TGCGCCAGCAGCATGGGTTGGGGCGGCACCGGGGAGCTGTTTTTT.

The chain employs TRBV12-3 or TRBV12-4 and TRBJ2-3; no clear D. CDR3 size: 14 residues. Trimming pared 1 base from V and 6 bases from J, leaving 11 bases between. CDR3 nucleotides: TGTGCCAGCAGTTTAGAAACAGCGTGGGATACGCAGTATTTT. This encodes CASSLETAWDTQYF.

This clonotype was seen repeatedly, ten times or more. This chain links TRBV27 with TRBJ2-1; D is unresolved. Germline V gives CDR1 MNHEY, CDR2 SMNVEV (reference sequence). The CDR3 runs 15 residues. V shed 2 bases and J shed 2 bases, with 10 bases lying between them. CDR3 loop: CASSLNVLPYNEQFF. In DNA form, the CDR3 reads TGTGCCAGCAGTTTAAACGTGCTACCCTACAATGAGCAGTTCTTC.